A selection of T cell receptor beta chains follows, all from one sample in a study of cytomegalovirus exposure and HLA in healthy donors. TCRdb's table, derived via immunoSEQ multiplex PCR, lists solely in-frame clones and lacks some. Of around 300,000 clones listed, approximately 83% were seen once; the top ten hold less than 1.2%. The source material was PBMCs. These receptors were taken from a woman aged 18-29 years in good health and CMV-seronegative. The CDR3 runs from the conserved cysteine through the conserved F or W. Fields, in order: V gene, J gene, CDR3 protein.

V gene: TRBV5-6
J gene: TRBJ2-1
CDR3 protein: CASSWLGQGYNEQFF

V gene: TRBV7-8
J gene: TRBJ2-4
CDR3 protein: CASSPLGRGNIQYF

V gene: TRBV28
J gene: TRBJ2-7
CDR3 protein: CAAQEAATTYEQYF

V gene: TRBV30
J gene: TRBJ2-1
CDR3 protein: CAWDLAGFPSYNEQFF

V gene: TRBV30
J gene: TRBJ1-3
CDR3 protein: CAWSLTGLRDTIYF

V gene: TRBV6-5
J gene: -
CDR3 protein: CASSPGGAAEQYF

V gene: TRBV6-5
J gene: TRBJ1-6
CDR3 protein: CASSYLGQGNSPLHF

V gene: TRBV5-1
J gene: TRBJ2-7
CDR3 protein: CASSLPQPAREQYF

V gene: TRBV29-1
J gene: TRBJ1-5
CDR3 protein: CSVDVGGNQPQHF

V gene: TRBV28
J gene: TRBJ1-5
CDR3 protein: CATGGQGQPQHF

V gene: TRBV27
J gene: TRBJ2-1
CDR3 protein: CASSFYRDYNEQFF

V gene: TRBV5-1
J gene: TRBJ2-5
CDR3 protein: CASSPRPLAGIQETQYF

V gene: TRBV5-1
J gene: TRBJ2-2
CDR3 protein: CASSLRLNTGELFF

V gene: TRBV6-5
J gene: TRBJ2-7
CDR3 protein: CASSRTGTVLYEQYF

V gene: TRBV6-5
J gene: TRBJ2-7
CDR3 protein: CATRSPSYEQYF

V gene: TRBV5-1
J gene: TRBJ2-7
CDR3 protein: CASSLTSYDGYEQYF

V gene: TRBV7-3
J gene: TRBJ2-5
CDR3 protein: CASSAAAGAGETQYF

V gene: TRBV6-5
J gene: TRBJ1-5
CDR3 protein: CASSSRDNNQPQHF

V gene: TRBV5-1
J gene: TRBJ2-5
CDR3 protein: CASSFVGVAGVGETQYF

V gene: TRBV10-3
J gene: TRBJ2-7
CDR3 protein: CAISRGNYEQYF

V gene: TRBV30
J gene: TRBJ2-2
CDR3 protein: CAWSVRLNTGELFF